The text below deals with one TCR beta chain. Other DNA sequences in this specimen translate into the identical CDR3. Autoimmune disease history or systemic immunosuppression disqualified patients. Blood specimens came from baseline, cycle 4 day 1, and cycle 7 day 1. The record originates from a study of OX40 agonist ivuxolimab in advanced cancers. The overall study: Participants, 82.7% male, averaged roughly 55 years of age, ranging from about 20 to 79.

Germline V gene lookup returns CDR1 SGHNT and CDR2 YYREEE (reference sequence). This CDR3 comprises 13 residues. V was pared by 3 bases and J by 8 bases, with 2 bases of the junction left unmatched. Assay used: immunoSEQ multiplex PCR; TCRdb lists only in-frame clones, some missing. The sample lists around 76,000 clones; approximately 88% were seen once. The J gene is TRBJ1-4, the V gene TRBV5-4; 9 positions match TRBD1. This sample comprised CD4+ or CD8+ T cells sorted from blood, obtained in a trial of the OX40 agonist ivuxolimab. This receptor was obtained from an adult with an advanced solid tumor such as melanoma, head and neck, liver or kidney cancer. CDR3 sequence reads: CASSWTGEEKLFF. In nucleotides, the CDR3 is TGTGCCAGCAGCTGGACAGGGGAGGAAAAACTGTTTTTT.